A selection of T cell receptor beta chains follows, all from one sample in a study of identical twins. TCRdb analysed the 5' RACE reads with MiXCR anew, one entry per CDR3 protein. The sample holds roughly 720,000 distinct CDR3 sequences, 15% to 20% seen once. Separately, the same data were catalogued under a study of T cells expressing NK-cell markers.

The sequencing input was PBMCs. The source is a woman between 18 and 29 years old in good health. The CDR3 runs from the conserved cysteine through the conserved F or W. D genes are given only for firm matches. Clone sizes are given selectively: once, few, many, or a class where the clone is expanded.

size	D	J	V	CDR3	DNA
few	TRBD2	TRBJ2-7	TRBV7-8	CASSWTSGSYEQYF	TGTGCCAGCAGCTGGACTAGCGGGAGCTACGAGCAGTACTTC
few	-	TRBJ2-7	TRBV18	CASSLQQGNEQYF	TGTGCCAGCTCACTTCAACAGGGAAACGAGCAGTACTTC
few	TRBD2	TRBJ2-1	TRBV7-2	CASSLFSGRAGNEQFF	TGTGCCAGCAGCTTATTTAGCGGGAGGGCCGGGAATGAGCAGTTCTTC
few	-	TRBJ1-2	TRBV6-2/TRBV6-3	CASAGVGYSYTF	TGTGCCAGCGCCGGGGTGGGCTACAGCTACACCTTC
-	TRBD2	TRBJ2-5	TRBV7-9	CASSFASGSNIGETQYF	TGTGCCAGCAGCTTTGCTAGCGGGTCTAATATAGGAGAGACCCAGTACTTC
-	-	TRBJ2-2	TRBV6-2/TRBV6-3	CASSAESGVNTGELFF	TGTGCCAGCAGTGCTGAAAGCGGAGTGAACACCGGGGAGCTGTTTTTT
few	-	TRBJ2-6	TRBV12-5	CASRGPAGANVLTF	TGTGCTAGTCGAGGGCCCGCTGGGGCCAACGTCCTGACTTTC
-	-	TRBJ2-2	TRBV6-5	CASSYALGAGENTGELFF	TGTGCCAGCAGTTACGCCCTCGGGGCAGGCGAGAACACCGGGGAGCTGTTTTTT
many	-	TRBJ2-1	TRBV7-2	CASSSPRGLYNEQFF	TGTGCCAGCAGCTCACCGCGGGGACTCTACAATGAGCAGTTCTTC
few	-	TRBJ1-2	TRBV11-1	CASSHQGLPGYTF	TGTGCCAGCAGCCACCAGGGGCTGCCTGGCTACACCTTC
few	-	TRBJ2-3	TRBV5-1	CASSERVFGDTQYF	TGCGCCAGCAGCGAACGGGTCTTCGGAGATACGCAGTATTTT
-	TRBD2	TRBJ2-5	TRBV20-1	CSASEGGGAVETQYF	TGCAGTGCTAGTGAGGGCGGGGGGGCCGTAGAGACCCAGTACTTC
-	-	TRBJ2-3	TRBV5-1	CASSSGLTLDTQYF	TGCGCCAGCAGCTCTGGACTAACACTAGATACGCAGTATTTT
few	TRBD2	TRBJ2-3	TRBV6-1	CASTWTSGGATQYF	TGTGCCAGCACATGGACTAGCGGGGGGGCAACGCAGTATTTT
-	-	TRBJ2-5	TRBV9	CASSVEYGGQETQYF	TGTGCCAGCAGCGTAGAGTATGGGGGTCAAGAGACCCAGTACTTC
-	-	TRBJ1-3	TRBV6-2/TRBV6-3	CASSMSGTGNTIYF	TGTGCCAGCAGTATGTCCGGGACCGGAAACACCATATATTTT
few	-	TRBJ2-2	TRBV10-1	CAMGTDPALTGELFF	TGCGCCATGGGGACGGACCCCGCCCTCACCGGGGAGCTGTTTTTT
-	-	TRBJ2-1	TRBV7-2	CASSRLPGGWGNEQFF	TGTGCCAGCAGCCGCCTCCCGGGGGGCTGGGGCAATGAGCAGTTCTTC
few	-	TRBJ2-7	TRBV5-1	CASSLAPNNEQYF	TGCGCCAGCAGCTTGGCCCCCAACAACGAGCAGTACTTC
-	-	TRBJ1-4	TRBV25-1	CASSESRTALEKLFF	TGTGCCAGCAGTGAATCTCGAACAGCCCTTGAAAAACTGTTTTTT
few	TRBD1	TRBJ2-1	TRBV7-9	CASSPLRGQGSNEQFF	TGTGCCAGCAGCCCCTTAAGGGGACAGGGGTCGAATGAGCAGTTCTTC
few	-	TRBJ1-5	TRBV12-3/TRBV12-4	CASSDTLGPQHF	TGTGCCAGCAGTGACACTCTTGGGCCCCAGCATTTT
-	-	TRBJ2-7	TRBV6-5	CASKTNLGEQYF	TGTGCCAGTAAAACTAATCTAGGCGAGCAGTACTTC
few	-	TRBJ1-1	TRBV12-3/TRBV12-4	CASSYRPANTEAFF	TGTGCCAGCAGTTATCGCCCAGCGAACACTGAAGCTTTCTTT
-	TRBD1	TRBJ1-1	TRBV5-1	CASSFGDRDGTEAFF	TGCGCCAGCAGCTTCGGAGACAGGGATGGGACTGAAGCTTTCTTT
-	-	TRBJ2-1	TRBV6-2/TRBV6-3	CASTFGWEQFF	TGTGCCAGCACTTTTGGGTGGGAGCAGTTCTTC
few	TRBD1	TRBJ1-1	TRBV7-2	CASSFRGQLNTEAFF	TGTGCCAGCAGCTTTAGGGGACAGCTGAACACTGAAGCTTTCTTT
-	-	TRBJ2-7	TRBV21-1	CASSKEIDPTPYYEQYF	TGTGCCAGCAGCAAAGAAATCGACCCCACCCCCTACTACGAGCAGTACTTC
-	-	TRBJ2-6	TRBV7-8	CASTRRGANVLTF	TGTGCCAGCACTCGACGTGGGGCCAACGTCCTGACTTTC
-	TRBD1	TRBJ2-1	TRBV7-9	CASSPGTGHEQFF	TGTGCCAGCAGCCCCGGGACAGGGCATGAGCAGTTCTTC
few	-	TRBJ2-1	TRBV7-2	CASSLAGRSGDYNEQFF	TGTGCCAGCAGCTTAGCAGGCCGTAGCGGAGATTACAATGAGCAGTTCTTC
-	-	TRBJ2-1	TRBV4-3	CASSQGVYMVISKNNEQFF	TGCGCCAGCAGCCAAGGGGTGTATATGGTGATTTCAAAGAACAATGAGCAGTTCTTC
-	TRBD1	TRBJ2-3	TRBV29-1	CSVLDRLWADTQYF	TGCAGCGTTTTGGACAGGCTGTGGGCAGATACGCAGTATTTT
few	-	TRBJ2-5	TRBV15	CATSRDRVSQETQYF	TGTGCCACCAGCAGAGATCGAGTATCTCAAGAGACCCAGTACTTC
-	-	TRBJ2-5	TRBV7-8	CASSPTLRGETQYF	TGTGCCAGCAGCCCGACCTTGCGGGGAGAGACCCAGTACTTC
few	-	TRBJ2-7	TRBV7-6	CASSFGLSLGYEQYF	TGTGCCAGCAGCTTCGGTTTGTCCTTGGGGTACGAGCAGTACTTC
-	-	TRBJ2-4	TRBV21-1	CASSTLGTGAENIQYF	TGTGCCAGCAGCACCCTCGGGACAGGGGCGGAAAACATTCAGTACTTC
few	TRBD1	TRBJ1-1	TRBV6-1	CASRNQQGRDTEAFF	TGTGCCAGCAGAAACCAACAGGGGAGGGACACTGAAGCTTTCTTT
few	-	TRBJ2-7	TRBV6-1	CASSRGTRNTYEQYF	TGTGCCAGCAGCCGGGGGACACGAAACACCTACGAGCAGTACTTC
many	-	TRBJ1-2	TRBV5-1	CASSFETPNYGYTF	TGCGCCAGCAGCTTCGAAACTCCCAACTATGGCTACACCTTC
few	-	TRBJ1-2	TRBV28	CASSLRSAYTF	TGTGCCAGCAGTCTACGATCGGCCTACACCTTC
-	-	TRBJ2-5	TRBV11-2	CASSLAQAAAQETQYF	TGTGCCAGCAGCTTAGCCCAGGCGGCAGCCCAAGAGACCCAGTACTTC
few	TRBD2	TRBJ2-5	TRBV20-1	CSAGTRIETQYF	TGCAGTGCGGGGACTAGGATAGAGACCCAGTACTTC
-	-	TRBJ1-6	TRBV5-1	CASSLGVGSNSPLHF	TGCGCCAGCAGCTTGGGGGTTGGCAGCAATTCACCCCTCCACTTT
few	-	TRBJ1-2	TRBV29-1	CSVYGTTPNYGYTF	TGCAGCGTCTATGGGACAACTCCAAACTATGGCTACACCTTC
-	TRBD2	TRBJ2-1	TRBV6-5	CASRLLAGASYNEQFF	TGTGCCAGCAGGTTACTAGCGGGGGCCTCTTACAATGAGCAGTTCTTC
few	TRBD1	TRBJ2-3	TRBV30	CAWNNRGGTDTQYF	TGTGCCTGGAACAACAGGGGAGGCACAGATACGCAGTATTTT
few	-	TRBJ2-1	TRBV7-3	CASSLDFGSYNEQFF	TGTGCCAGCAGCTTAGATTTTGGCTCCTACAATGAGCAGTTCTTC
-	-	TRBJ1-2	TRBV6-1	CASSAPGFYGYTF	TGTGCCAGCAGTGCGCCGGGATTCTATGGCTACACCTTC
few	TRBD2	TRBJ2-3	TRBV29-1	CSVMSRGNSDTQYF	TGCAGCGTAATGTCGCGGGGGAACTCAGATACGCAGTATTTT
few	-	TRBJ2-7	TRBV3-1	CASSRTIPYEQYF	TGTGCCAGCAGCCGGACCATCCCCTACGAGCAGTACTTC
-	-	TRBJ1-2	TRBV6-5	CASSYGDRAYGYTF	TGTGCCAGCAGTTACGGGGACCGAGCCTATGGCTACACCTTC